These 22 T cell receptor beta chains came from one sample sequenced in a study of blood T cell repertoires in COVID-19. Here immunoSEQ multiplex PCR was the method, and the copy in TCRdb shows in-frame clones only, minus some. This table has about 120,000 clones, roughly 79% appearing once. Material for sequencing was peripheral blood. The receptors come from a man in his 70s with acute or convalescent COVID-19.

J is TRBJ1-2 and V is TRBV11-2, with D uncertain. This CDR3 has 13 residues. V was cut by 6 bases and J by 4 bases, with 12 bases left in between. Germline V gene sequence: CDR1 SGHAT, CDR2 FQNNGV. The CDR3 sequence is CASSARRSYGYTF. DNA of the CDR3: TGTGCCAGCAGTGCCAGAAGAAGCTATGGCTACACCTTC.

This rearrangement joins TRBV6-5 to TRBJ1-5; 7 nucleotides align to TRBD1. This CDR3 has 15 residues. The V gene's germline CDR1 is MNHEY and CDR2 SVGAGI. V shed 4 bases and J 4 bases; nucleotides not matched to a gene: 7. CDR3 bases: TGTGCCAGCAGTTCCTATTCGGACAGGAATCAGCCCCAGCATTTT. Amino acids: CASSSYSDRNQPQHF.

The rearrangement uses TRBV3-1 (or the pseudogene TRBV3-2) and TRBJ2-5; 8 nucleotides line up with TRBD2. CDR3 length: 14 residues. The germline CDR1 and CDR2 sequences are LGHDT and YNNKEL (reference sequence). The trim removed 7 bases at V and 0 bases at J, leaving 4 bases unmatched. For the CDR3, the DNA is TGTGCCAGCACGCGCGGGGGGTACCAAGAGACCCAGTACTTC. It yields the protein CASTRGGYQETQYF.

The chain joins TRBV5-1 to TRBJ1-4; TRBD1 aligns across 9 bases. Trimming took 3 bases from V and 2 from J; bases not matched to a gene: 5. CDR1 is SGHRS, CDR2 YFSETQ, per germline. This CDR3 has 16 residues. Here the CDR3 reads CASSSGTGSTNEKLFF. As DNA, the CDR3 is TGCGCCAGCAGCTCCGGGACAGGGTCGACTAATGAAAAACTGTTTTTT.

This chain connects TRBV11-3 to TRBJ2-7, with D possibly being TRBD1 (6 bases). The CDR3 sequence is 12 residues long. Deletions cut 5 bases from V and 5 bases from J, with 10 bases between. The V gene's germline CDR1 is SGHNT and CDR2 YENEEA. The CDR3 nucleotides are TGTGCCAGCAGCCCGAAGGGGGACGAGCAGTACTTC. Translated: CASSPKGDEQYF.

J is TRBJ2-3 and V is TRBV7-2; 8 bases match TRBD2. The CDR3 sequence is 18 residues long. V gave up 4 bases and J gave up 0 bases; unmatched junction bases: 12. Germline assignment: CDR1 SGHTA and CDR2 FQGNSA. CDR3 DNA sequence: TGTGCCAGCAGCTCGCAACCACTAGTAGCGGGGAGCACAGATACGCAGTATTTT. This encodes CASSSQPLVAGSTDTQYF.

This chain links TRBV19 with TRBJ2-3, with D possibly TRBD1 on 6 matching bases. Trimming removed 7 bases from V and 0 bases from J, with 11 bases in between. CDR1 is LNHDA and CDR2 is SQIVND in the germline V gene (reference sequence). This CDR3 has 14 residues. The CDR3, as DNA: TGTGCCAGTAACAGGGCTATTAGCACAGATACGCAGTATTTT. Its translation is CASNRAISTDTQYF.

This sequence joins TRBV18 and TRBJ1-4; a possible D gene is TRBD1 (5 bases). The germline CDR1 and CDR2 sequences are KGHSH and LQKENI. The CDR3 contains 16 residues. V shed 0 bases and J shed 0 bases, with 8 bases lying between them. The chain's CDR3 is CASSPPGGATNEKLFF. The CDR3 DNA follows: TGTGCCAGCTCACCACCGGGGGGGGCAACTAATGAAAAACTGTTTTTT.

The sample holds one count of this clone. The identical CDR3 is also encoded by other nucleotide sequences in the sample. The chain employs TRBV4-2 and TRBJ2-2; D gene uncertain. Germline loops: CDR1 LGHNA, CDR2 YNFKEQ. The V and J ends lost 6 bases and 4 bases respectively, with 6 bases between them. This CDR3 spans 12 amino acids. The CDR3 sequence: CASSQVTGELFF. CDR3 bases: TGTGCCAGCAGTCAGGTCACCGGGGAGCTGTTTTTT.

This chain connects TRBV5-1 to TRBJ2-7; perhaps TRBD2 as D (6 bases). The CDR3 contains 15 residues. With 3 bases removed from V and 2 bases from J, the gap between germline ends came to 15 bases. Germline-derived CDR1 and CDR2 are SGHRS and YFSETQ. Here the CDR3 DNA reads TGCGCCAGCAGCTCGGGCGGGCGGGAAACCTACGAGCAGTACTTC. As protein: CASSSGGRETYEQYF. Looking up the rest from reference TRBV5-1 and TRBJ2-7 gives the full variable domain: KAGVTQTPRYLIKTRGQQVTLSCSPISGHRSVSWYQQTPGQGLQFLFEYFSETQRNKGNFPGRFSGRQFSNSRSEMNVSTLELGDSALYLCASSSGGRETYEQYFGPGTRLTVT.

CDR3 amino acids: CASKIGDREAFF. The CDR3 DNA reads TGTGCCAGCAAAATAGGGGACAGGGAAGCTTTCTTT. The gene calls are TRBV25-1 and TRBJ1-1; TRBD1 matches at 8 bases. V dropped 7 bases and J dropped 8; count of bases not matched to a gene: 6. The CDR3 has 12 amino acids. Per the germline V gene, CDR1 is MGHDK and CDR2 is SYGVNS.

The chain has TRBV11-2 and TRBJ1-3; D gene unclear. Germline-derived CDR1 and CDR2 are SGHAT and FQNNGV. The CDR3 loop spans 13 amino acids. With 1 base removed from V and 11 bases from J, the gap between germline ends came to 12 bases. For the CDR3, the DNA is TGTGCCAGCAGCTTAGTTGGCGGAGTCGCCATATATTTT. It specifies CASSLVGGVAIYF. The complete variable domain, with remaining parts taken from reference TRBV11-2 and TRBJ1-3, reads EAGVAQSPRYKIIEKRQSVAFWCNPISGHATLYWYQQILGQGPKLLIQFQNNGVVDDSQLPKDRFSAERLKGVDSTLKIQPAKLEDSAVYLCASSLVGGVAIYFGEGSWLTVV.

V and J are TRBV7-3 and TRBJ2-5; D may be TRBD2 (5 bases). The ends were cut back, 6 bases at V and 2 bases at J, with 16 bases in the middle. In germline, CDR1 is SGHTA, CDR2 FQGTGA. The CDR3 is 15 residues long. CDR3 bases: TGTGCCAGCAGTCGGTCTGGCGGGTCACAAGAGACCCAGTACTTC. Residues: CASSRSGGSQETQYF.

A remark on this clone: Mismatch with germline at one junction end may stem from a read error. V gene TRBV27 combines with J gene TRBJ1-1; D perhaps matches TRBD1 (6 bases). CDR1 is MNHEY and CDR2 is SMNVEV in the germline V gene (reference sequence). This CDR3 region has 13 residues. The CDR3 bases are TGTGCCAGCAAGGTGGGGGGGGACACTGAAGTTTTCTTT. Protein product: CASKVGGDTEVFF.

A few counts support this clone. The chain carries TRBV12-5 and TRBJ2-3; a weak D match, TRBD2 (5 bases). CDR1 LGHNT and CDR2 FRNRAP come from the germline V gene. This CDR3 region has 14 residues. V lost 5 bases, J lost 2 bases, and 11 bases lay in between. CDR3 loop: CASGPGLVTDTQYF. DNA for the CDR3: TGTGCTAGTGGTCCCGGACTCGTCACAGATACGCAGTATTTT.

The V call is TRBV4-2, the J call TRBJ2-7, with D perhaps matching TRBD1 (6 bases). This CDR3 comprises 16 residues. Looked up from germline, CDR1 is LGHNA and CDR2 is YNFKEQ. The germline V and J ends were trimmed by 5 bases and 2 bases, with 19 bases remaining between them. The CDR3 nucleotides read TGTGCCAGCAGCTCCCTGGGGGCCGACTTAACCTACGAGCAGTACTTC. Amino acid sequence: CASSSLGADLTYEQYF.

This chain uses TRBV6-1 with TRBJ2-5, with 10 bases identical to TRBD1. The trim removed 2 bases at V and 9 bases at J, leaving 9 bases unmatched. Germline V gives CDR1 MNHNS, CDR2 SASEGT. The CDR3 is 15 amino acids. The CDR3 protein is CASSETGQGTLSQYF. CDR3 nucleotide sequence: TGTGCCAGCAGTGAAACGGGACAGGGGACCCTGTCCCAGTACTTC.

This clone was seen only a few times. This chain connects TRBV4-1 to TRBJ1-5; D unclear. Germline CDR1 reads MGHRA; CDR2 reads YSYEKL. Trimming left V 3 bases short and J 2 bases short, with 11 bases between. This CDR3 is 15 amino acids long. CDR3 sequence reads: CASSQARMGNQPQHF. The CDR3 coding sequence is TGCGCCAGCAGCCAGGCCAGAATGGGCAATCAGCCCCAGCATTTT.

CDR3 in DNA: TGTGCCAGCAGCTTATCAACTAGCGGGGGGACCTCCTACGAGCAGTACTTC. It translates to CASSLSTSGGTSYEQYF. The V call is TRBV7-8, the J call TRBJ2-7; TRBD2 aligns across 12 bases. Germline CDR1 SGHVS, CDR2 FQNEAQ. J was trimmed by 0 bases and V by 2 bases; bases with no gene match: 5. The CDR3 is 17 residues long.

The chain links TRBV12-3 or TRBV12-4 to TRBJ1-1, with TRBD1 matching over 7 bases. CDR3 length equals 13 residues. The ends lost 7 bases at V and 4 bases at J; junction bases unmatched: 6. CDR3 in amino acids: CASNDRDGTEAFF. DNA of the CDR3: TGTGCCAGCAACGACAGGGATGGCACTGAAGCTTTCTTT.

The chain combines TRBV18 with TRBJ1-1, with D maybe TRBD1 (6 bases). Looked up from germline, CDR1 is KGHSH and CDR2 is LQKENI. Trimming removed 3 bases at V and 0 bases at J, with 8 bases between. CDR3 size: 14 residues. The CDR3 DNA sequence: TGTGCCAGCTCACCCTGGGACATGAACACTGAAGCTTTCTTT. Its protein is CASSPWDMNTEAFF.

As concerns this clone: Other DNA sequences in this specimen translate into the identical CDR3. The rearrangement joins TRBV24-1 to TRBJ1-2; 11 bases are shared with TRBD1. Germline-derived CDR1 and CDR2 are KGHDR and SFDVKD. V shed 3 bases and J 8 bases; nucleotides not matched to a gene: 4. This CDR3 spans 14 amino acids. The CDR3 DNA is TGTGCCACCAGTGATACCGGGACAGGGGGAGGCTACACCTTC. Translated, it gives CATSDTGTGGGYTF.